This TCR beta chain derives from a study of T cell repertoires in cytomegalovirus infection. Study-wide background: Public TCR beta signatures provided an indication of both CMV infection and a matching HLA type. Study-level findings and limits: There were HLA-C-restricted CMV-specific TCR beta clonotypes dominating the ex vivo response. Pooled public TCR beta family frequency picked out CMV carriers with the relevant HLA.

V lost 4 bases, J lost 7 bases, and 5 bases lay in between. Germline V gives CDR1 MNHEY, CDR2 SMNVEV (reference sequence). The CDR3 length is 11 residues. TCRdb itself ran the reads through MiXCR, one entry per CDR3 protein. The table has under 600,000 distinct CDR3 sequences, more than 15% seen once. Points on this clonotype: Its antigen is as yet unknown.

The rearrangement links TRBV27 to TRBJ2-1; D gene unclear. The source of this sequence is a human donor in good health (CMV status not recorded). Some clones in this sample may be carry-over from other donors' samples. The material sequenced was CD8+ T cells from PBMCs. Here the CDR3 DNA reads TGTGCCAGCAGTTGGGCAAATGAGCAGTTCTTC. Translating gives CASSWANEQFF.